These T cell receptor beta chains were read from a single sample in a study of T cell responses to AZD1222 COVID-19 vaccine. Only in-frame clones appear in the TCRdb table, and some are missing; sequencing was by immunoSEQ multiplex PCR. The sample holds about 79,000 clones, roughly 80% seen once. Sequencing was performed on peripheral blood, taken 28 days after the second AZD1222 dose. The receptors were sampled from an adult who received the AZD1222 COVID-19 vaccine. CDR3s include the opening cysteine and the closing phenylalanine or tryptophan. The D gene is left open where the match is weak. Size tells how often a clone was seen (once, few, many) or the class of an expanded clone, and some rows leave it out.

clone size	V gene	D gene	J gene	CDR3 DNA	CDR3 protein
once	TRBV4-2	NA	TRBJ2-5	TGTGCCAGCAGCCAAGATTGGGCGAGCGCCGCTCCCCAAGAGACCCAGTACTTC	CASSQDWASAAPQETQYF
NA	TRBV28	NA	TRBJ1-6	TGTGCCAGCAGTGGGGGGACCCTGGGCAATTCACCCCTCCACTTT	CASSGGTLGNSPLHF
NA	TRBV6-6	NA	TRBJ1-5	TGTGCCAGCAGGGGCGGAGGGAGGGCTAATCAGCCCCAGCATTTT	CASRGGGRANQPQHF
NA	TRBV10-3	NA	TRBJ2-7	TGTGCCATCAGTGAGTCGGGGCAGTCCTACGAGCAGTACTTC	CAISESGQSYEQYF
NA	TRBV28	NA	TRBJ2-7	TGTGCCAGCAGTTTTCCAGCCCTCTCCTACGAGCAGTACTTC	CASSFPALSYEQYF
once	TRBV2	NA	TRBJ2-5	TGTGCCAGCAGTGAGGTTCTCGGTGAAGAGACCCAGTACTTC	CASSEVLGEETQYF
medium-sized	TRBV27	NA	TRBJ1-2	TGTGCCAGCAGTCCAACCCCTGGCACGTCTTATGGCTACACCTTC	CASSPTPGTSYGYTF
NA	TRBV5-1	NA	TRBJ1-2	TGCGCCAGCAGCTTGGAGGCAGGCGCGCATGGCTACACCTTC	CASSLEAGAHGYTF
NA	TRBV6-1	TRBD1	TRBJ2-7	TGTGCCAGCAGTGAAGGTAGGGACAGGGGTACACACGAGCAGTACTTC	CASSEGRDRGTHEQYF
few	TRBV28	TRBD2	TRBJ2-1	TGTGCCAGCAGTTATTACCGACTAGCGGGAGGTTTAACCTACAATGAGCAGTTCTTC	CASSYYRLAGGLTYNEQFF
NA	TRBV30	TRBD1	TRBJ1-1	TGTGCCTGGAGTGGCCCGACAGGGCTCGCTTTCTTT	CAWSGPTGLAFF
once	TRBV14	NA	TRBJ1-2	TGTGCCAGCAGCCAAGGAGGGCTCAGAGGCTACACCTTC	CASSQGGLRGYTF
NA	TRBV30	NA	TRBJ2-7	TGTGCCTGGAGCGCACGACCCTACGAGCAGTACTTC	CAWSARPYEQYF
NA	TRBV7-8	TRBD1	TRBJ1-4	TGTGCCAGCAGCCTGTACAGGGGGCGGTCTAATGAAAAACTGTTTTTT	CASSLYRGRSNEKLFF
NA	TRBV5-1	NA	TRBJ1-4	TGCGCCAGCAGCTTGGCCGAGGGGGGAGGCGAAAAACTGTTTTTT	CASSLAEGGGEKLFF
NA	TRBV14	NA	TRBJ2-3	TGTGCCAGCAGCCAAGTGGGGGGTCCCACAGATACGCAGTATTTT	CASSQVGGPTDTQYF
NA	TRBV9	NA	TRBJ1-1	TGTGCCAGCAGCGTAGGGGCAGGGGTAAACACTGAAGCTTTCTTT	CASSVGAGVNTEAFF
NA	TRBV5-6	NA	TRBJ1-5	TGTGCCAGCAGCTCGCGGCCATCCAATCAGCCCCAGCATTTT	CASSSRPSNQPQHF
few	TRBV18	NA	TRBJ1-6	TGTGCCAGCTCACCAGGCAGGGGAGAGGGGTCACCCCTCCACTTT	CASSPGRGEGSPLHF
NA	TRBV30	NA	TRBJ1-3	TGTGCCTGGACCCAGCCCTCCTACTCTGGAAACACCATATATTTT	CAWTQPSYSGNTIYF
NA	TRBV9	NA	TRBJ2-1	TGTGCCAGCAGCGTTCAGGTAGCATATGAGCAGTTCTTC	CASSVQVAYEQFF
once	TRBV5-4	NA	TRBJ1-6	TGTGCCAGCAGCTTGGGGGGTGTCGGACGGTACAATTCACCCCTCCACTTT	CASSLGGVGRYNSPLHF
NA	TRBV6-5	NA	TRBJ1-5	TGTGCCAGCAGTTACTCGGGGGGCGACGGGCCCCAGCATTTT	CASSYSGGDGPQHF
NA	TRBV30	TRBD1	TRBJ1-6	TGTGCCTGGACCCCGGGACAGTATAATTCACCCCTCCACTTT	CAWTPGQYNSPLHF
NA	TRBV28	TRBD1	TRBJ1-4	TGTGCCAGCAGTCCACCGGGACAGGGTGGAGAAAAACTGTTTTTT	CASSPPGQGGEKLFF
NA	TRBV6-5	NA	TRBJ1-4	TGTGCCGGCCGGGGGCCCAATGAAAAACTGTTTTTT	CAGRGPNEKLFF
NA	TRBV2	NA	TRBJ1-3	TGTGCCAGCAGTGTGATGAGGGTGGTTTCTGGAAACACCATATATTTT	CASSVMRVVSGNTIYF
NA	TRBV6-5	NA	TRBJ1-1	TGTGCCAGCAGCCGACCTGAGGACACTGAAGCTTTCTTT	CASSRPEDTEAFF
NA	TRBV5-1	NA	TRBJ2-5	TGCGCCAGCAAGGTGACAGTCGGAGAGACCCAGTACTTC	CASKVTVGETQYF
NA	TRBV4-3	NA	TRBJ1-6	TGCGCCAGCAGCCAAGACCCGGGGAGCTCCTATAATTCACCCCTCCACTTT	CASSQDPGSSYNSPLHF
NA	TRBV6-2/TRBV6-3	NA	TRBJ2-7	TGTGCCAGCAGTTCCCAAGCAGCTGGGGCCTACGAGCAGTACTTC	CASSSQAAGAYEQYF
NA	TRBV10-3	TRBD1	TRBJ2-2	TGTGCCATCAGGGGGACAGCGAACACCGGGGAGCTGTTTTTT	CAIRGTANTGELFF
NA	TRBV9	NA	TRBJ2-7	TGTGCCAGCAGCCCAGACCCAGGGGGGGAGTACGAGCAGTACTTC	CASSPDPGGEYEQYF
NA	TRBV28	TRBD1	TRBJ1-3	TGTGCCAGCAGACACCCACAGGGGGTATCGGGAAACACCATATATTTT	CASRHPQGVSGNTIYF
NA	TRBV5-1	NA	TRBJ1-3	TGCGCCAGCAGCCTAGGGACGGCTGGAAACACCATATATTTT	CASSLGTAGNTIYF
NA	TRBV18	NA	TRBJ1-1	TGTGCCAGCTCACCAAATTCTGGCACTGAAGCTTTCTTT	CASSPNSGTEAFF
NA	TRBV6-1	NA	TRBJ2-7	TGTGCCAGCAGTGAAGGGAGTCCCGAGCAGTACTTC	CASSEGSPEQYF
NA	TRBV7-3	NA	TRBJ2-1	TGTGCCAGCAGCTTAACTACGGGCAGCCCCTGGCCCAATGAGCAGTTCTTC	CASSLTTGSPWPNEQFF
NA	TRBV11-3	TRBD1	TRBJ1-1	TGTGCCAGCAGCTTAGACGGACAGGCGTTCACTGAAGCTTTCTTT	CASSLDGQAFTEAFF
NA	TRBV7-9	TRBD2	TRBJ2-2	TGTGCCAGCCAATTTCGGGAGGGCGGGGAGCTGTTTTTT	CASQFREGGELFF
NA	TRBV5-6	NA	TRBJ2-1	TGTGCCAGCAGCTACGACAGCTACAATGAGCAGTTCTTC	CASSYDSYNEQFF
NA	TRBV7-3	NA	TRBJ2-2	TGTGCCAGCAGCTTAGGTCGGCTGGGGACGGGAAACACCGGGGAGCTGTTTTTT	CASSLGRLGTGNTGELFF
NA	TRBV24-1	TRBD1	TRBJ2-7	TGTGCCACCAGTGATCCCGGGACAGGGGGGCACGAGCAGTACTTC	CATSDPGTGGHEQYF
NA	TRBV5-1	NA	TRBJ2-7	TGCGCCAGCAGCTCCGACAGCCTACTCTCCTACGAGCAGTACTTC	CASSSDSLLSYEQYF
NA	TRBV6-5	TRBD1	TRBJ1-3	TGTGCCACTGGGACAGATTCTGGAAACACCATATATTTT	CATGTDSGNTIYF
NA	TRBV7-8	NA	TRBJ1-2	TGTGCCAGCAGCCATGTACCTCGTTTCTATGGCTACACCTTC	CASSHVPRFYGYTF